Following are 17 T cell receptor beta chains from one sample sequenced in a study of metastatic and nonmetastatic thyroid tumors. TCRdb re-called the PCR reads via MiXCR. The data contain roughly 12,000 clones, about 37% of them singletons. Patients were all untreated before their thyroid surgery. Source material: tumor tissue. The receptors derive from a female donor with papillary thyroid cancer or a benign thyroid nodule (not recorded which). Some clones in this sample may be carry-over from other donors' samples.

The sample holds a few counts of this clone. This chain connects TRBV12-3 or TRBV12-4 to TRBJ2-7, with D unresolved. The CDR3 contains 14 residues. V dropped 1 base and J dropped 3 bases, with 10 bases sitting between them. CDR3 region: CASSLVPDRYEQYF. CDR3 coding DNA: TGTGCCAGCAGTTTAGTCCCCGACCGCTACGAGCAGTACTTC.

This clone was counted between two and nine times. The chain couples TRBV6-1 to TRBJ2-3; TRBD2 matches at 8 bases. This CDR3 has 14 residues. After removal of 7 bases from V and 9 bases from J, the junction contained 12 bases not matched to a gene. Germline-derived CDR1 and CDR2 are MNHNS and SASEGT. The CDR3 coding sequence is TGTGCCAGCATTCCAAGCGGGGGCCCCGGCACGCAGTATTTT. Translation gives CASIPSGGPGTQYF.

The chain links TRBV20-1 to TRBJ2-3, with 8 positions matching TRBD1. CDR3 length: 15 amino acids. Germline V lookup: CDR1 DFQATT, CDR2 SNEGSKA (reference sequence). Trimming cost V 3 bases and J 2 bases; bases outside gene matches: 7. The CDR3 DNA is TGCAGTGCTAGGAGACGACAGGGGACCACAGATACGCAGTATTTT. Protein: CSARRRQGTTDTQYF.

This chain uses TRBV11-3 with TRBJ1-2; maybe TRBD1 (5 bases). The CDR3 is 13 residues long. Trimming pared 5 bases from V and 2 bases from J, leaving 9 bases between. Germline V lookup: CDR1 SGHNT, CDR2 YENEEA. CDR3 bases: TGTGCCAGCAGCCCCGACAGAAACTATGGCTACACCTTC. Amino acids: CASSPDRNYGYTF.

This clone appeared a few times. V gene TRBV6-2 or TRBV6-3 combines with J gene TRBJ2-1; 11 bases match TRBD2. The CDR3 loop spans 18 amino acids. Looked up from germline, CDR1 is MNHEY and CDR2 is SVGEGT. The V segment lost 4 bases and the J segment 8 bases; nucleotides outside the gene matches: 16. In DNA form, the CDR3 reads TGTGCCAGCAGTTGGAACAGGGTAACTAGCGGGAGTGGCGATGAGCAGTTCTTC. It codes for CASSWNRVTSGSGDEQFF.

The rearrangement joins TRBV6-2 or TRBV6-3 to TRBJ2-5; 7 nucleotides agree with TRBD1. The CDR3 totals 14 residues. V lost 5 bases, J lost 3 bases, and 6 bases stayed unmatched. Per the germline V gene, CDR1 is MNHEY and CDR2 is SVGEGT. CDR3 region: CASSGGQVEETQYF. As DNA, the CDR3 is TGTGCCAGCAGTGGCGGACAGGTAGAAGAGACCCAGTACTTC.

J is TRBJ2-7 and V is TRBV12-3 or TRBV12-4; D is undetermined. V was pared by 5 bases and J by 0 bases, with 8 bases between. The CDR3 consists of 13 residues. The CDR3 DNA reads TGTGCCAGCAGTCCAGCTAGCTCCTACGAGCAGTACTTC. Its protein is CASSPASSYEQYF.

There are a few counts of this clone. The chain joins TRBV2 to TRBJ2-7; 7 nucleotides align to TRBD1. Trimming cost V 1 base and J 4 bases; bases outside gene matches: 4. Germline values: CDR1 SNHLY, CDR2 FYNNEI. The CDR3 totals 14 residues. The CDR3, as DNA: TGTGCCAGCAGTGAAGGTGTCAGGGGGTACGAGCAGTACTTC. It translates to CASSEGVRGYEQYF.

This clone occurred a few times. This chain connects TRBV24-1 to TRBJ2-5; D is unresolved. Trimming left V 2 bases short and J 5 bases short, with 8 bases between. The germline CDR1 and CDR2 sequences are KGHDR and SFDVKD. The CDR3 length is 13 residues. CDR3 sequence reads: CATSDWAKETQYF. The DNA for the CDR3 is TGTGCCACCAGTGATTGGGCGAAGGAGACCCAGTACTTC.

The chain links TRBV10-3 to TRBJ1-2; the D gene is possibly TRBD1 (6 bases). V lost 4 bases, J lost 8 bases, and 20 bases lay in between. Per the germline V gene, CDR1 is ENHRY and CDR2 is SYGVKD. The CDR3 has 15 residues. The CDR3, as DNA: TGTGCCATCAGTGTATTGGCGGGGGCCCTGAGGGGCTACACCTTC. It specifies CAISVLAGALRGYTF.

This chain links TRBV18 with TRBJ2-7; no clear D. Trimming cost V 0 bases and J 3 bases, with 6 bases left between them. CDR1 and CDR2 from the germline V gene are KGHSH and LQKENI. The CDR3 runs to 13 residues. The chain's CDR3 is CASSPPGGYEQYF. The CDR3 DNA follows: TGTGCCAGCTCACCACCGGGCGGCTACGAGCAGTACTTC.

V usage is TRBV19 and J usage is TRBJ2-3, with a weak D call TRBD2 (5 bases). The CDR3 totals 17 residues. Germline CDR1 and CDR2: LNHDA and SQIVND (reference sequence). Trimming took 3 bases from V and 2 from J, leaving 18 bases between them. The CDR3 DNA reads TGTGCCAGTAGTATTCGGGCTTGGGCCGGGGACACAGATACGCAGTATTTT. Amino acids: CASSIRAWAGDTDTQYF.

This clone is judged hyperexpanded. The rearrangement links TRBV6-1 to TRBJ1-1, with D perhaps matching TRBD1 (6 bases). Germline assignment: CDR1 MNHNS and CDR2 SASEGT. The CDR3 has 13 amino acids. V was pared by 2 bases and J by 3 bases, with 7 bases between. CDR3 coding DNA: TGTGCCAGCAGTGAATGGACAGACACTGAAGCTTTCTTT. This translates into CASSEWTDTEAFF.

The CDR3 nucleotides read TGTGCCAGCAGTTTACTAGCGGGTGGATACGAGCAGTACTTC. Its translation is CASSLLAGGYEQYF. V gene TRBV12-3 or TRBV12-4 combines with J gene TRBJ2-7; TRBD2 matches at 8 bases. Losses at the gene ends were 2 bases for V and 4 bases for J; bases not matched to a gene: 4. This CDR3 is 14 amino acids long.

The chain combines TRBV4-1 with TRBJ2-1, with 10 nucleotides matching TRBD2. The CDR3 has 18 amino acids. Germline CDR1 MGHRA, CDR2 YSYEKL. J lost 8 bases, V lost 1 base, and 14 bases had no gene match. The CDR3 DNA reads TGCGCCAGCAGCCAAGTTTATGTGGGGGCTAGCGGGAGCTATGAGCAGTTCTTC. Protein sequence: CASSQVYVGASGSYEQFF.

This chain uses TRBV28 with TRBJ1-2; no definite D call. The CDR3 runs 17 residues. The germline gives CDR1 MDHEN, CDR2 SYDVKM. Between the trimmed V and J ends, which lost 4 bases and 4 bases, there was a span of 22 bases. The CDR3 bases are TGTGCCAGCAGTTCACTCACTCCGTCGCGAAGAGTCTATGGCTACACCTTC. It codes for CASSSLTPSRRVYGYTF.

This clone was picked up a small number of times. The rearrangement links TRBV11-3 to TRBJ1-1, with D possibly TRBD1 on 5 matching bases. Germline V lookup: CDR1 SGHNT, CDR2 YENEEA. The CDR3 sequence is 14 residues long. V lost 1 base, J lost 5 bases, and 11 bases lay in between. The CDR3 region is CASSLGGTVTEAFF. The CDR3 bases are TGTGCCAGCAGCTTAGGGGGGACCGTTACTGAAGCTTTCTTT.